The next 5 T cell receptor beta chains were all read from a single sample in a study of T cell changes during pregnancy in multiple sclerosis (dated by TCRdb to between 2018 and 2021). Libraries were constructed by the immunoSEQ multiplex PCR assay. This immuneACCESS table, as held by TCRdb, lists in-frame sequences with V and J called but not all clones. Of the missing ones, under half trace to an unresolved V gene in checked studies; the others have no known cause. The sample data list 70,000 or so clones, and 91% of these were observed just once. The top ten hold around 0.64% of the sample. The sample in question was peripheral blood, obtained in the third trimester of pregnancy. These receptors were obtained from a female donor in good health, enrolled as a control in a pregnancy study.

The chain couples TRBV13 to TRBJ2-3; perhaps TRBD2 as D (6 bases). CDR3 size: 13 residues. CDR1 is PRHDT, CDR2 FYEKMQ, per germline (reference sequence). The V gene lost 5 bases and the J gene lost 10 bases, with 16 bases spanning the gap. Here the CDR3 reads CASSDPGTLAQYF. The CDR3 bases are TGTGCCAGCAGCGACCCCGGGACTCTTGCGCAGTATTTT. Looking up the rest from reference TRBV13 and TRBJ2-3 gives the full variable domain: AAGVIQSPRHLIKEKRETATLKCYPIPRHDTVYWYQQGPGQDPQFLISFYEKMQSDKGSIPDRFSAQQFSDYHSELNMSSLELGDSALYFCASSDPGTLAQYFGPGTRLTVL.

This chain uses TRBV18 with TRBJ1-2, with D possibly TRBD1 on 5 matching bases. CDR1 and CDR2 from the germline V gene are KGHSH and LQKENI. This CDR3 comprises 16 residues. The V end lost 1 base, the J end lost 4 bases, and 16 bases lay between the germline ends. The CDR3 region is CASSPRAGSLGYGYTF. DNA of the CDR3: TGTGCCAGCTCACCACGCGCAGGGTCCCTTGGCTATGGCTACACCTTC.

The gene calls are TRBV7-2 and TRBJ2-7; 8 bases match TRBD1. Germline V gives CDR1 SGHTA, CDR2 FQGNSA. The CDR3 length is 17 residues. J was trimmed by 2 bases and V by 5 bases; bases with no gene match: 14. The CDR3 loop reads CASSPRAGGAFTYEQYF. The DNA for the CDR3 is TGTGCCAGCAGCCCAAGGGCAGGGGGCGCTTTTACCTACGAGCAGTACTTC.

The rearrangement joins TRBV6-1 to TRBJ2-7; 10 nucleotides line up with TRBD2. Per the germline V gene, CDR1 is MNHNS and CDR2 is SASEGT. This CDR3 comprises 13 residues. The ends lost 6 bases at V and 5 bases at J; junction bases unmatched: 4. The CDR3 coding sequence is TGTGCCAGCAGAACTAGCGGGGCTCACGAGCAGTACTTC. It encodes CASRTSGAHEQYF.

This clone has only one observation. The J gene is TRBJ2-7, the V gene TRBV28, with D maybe TRBD1 (5 bases). V lost 5 bases and J 0 bases, leaving 11 bases between the germline ends. CDR3 length equals 14 residues. Looked up from germline, CDR1 is MDHEN and CDR2 is SYDVKM. The chain's CDR3 is CASSPAGNSYEQYF. CDR3 DNA: TGTGCCAGCAGTCCAGCAGGGAACTCCTACGAGCAGTACTTC.